This T cell receptor (beta chain) was captured by sequencing in a study of T cell repertoires in cytomegalovirus infection (dated by TCRdb to between 2017 and 2020). About the full investigation: The peptide stimulations were aimed at well-studied HLA-B-restricted epitopes as well as recently identified HLA-C-restricted CMV epitopes, whose presentation resists viral immunomodulation. Donor HLA type was relevant to the analysis, as public TCR beta signatures indicated carriage of CMV infection together with the matching HLA type.

The treatment or condition label here, explained by the study, means: in vitro stimulation with specific CMV peptide epitopes to enrich CMV-specific T cells. This clonotype was counted between two and nine times. What antigen it recognizes has not been identified. Base qualities are not provided; no much larger clone lies one nucleotide away. TCRdb shows the sequencer as Illumina HiSeq 1500. TCRdb passed the public sequencing reads through fastp at Q25 and MiXCR, retaining productive beta sequences. Rows with one shared CDR3 protein collapse into an entry with the most common genes and DNA. This sample lists roughly 920,000 distinct CDR3 sequences; more than 25% were detected once. Clones ranked in the top ten supply about 14% of the sample. V and J are truncated by 2 bases and 6 bases respectively, leaving an intervening sequence of 11 bases. Via the germline V gene (reference sequence), CDR1 is LNHDA and CDR2 SQIVND. From the cysteine up to the phenylalanine, the CDR3 has a length of 14 residues. Kept here is only the CDR3 DNA, which spans 42 bases and is read in frame from base 1.

Overall results and qualifications from the work: Carriers of CMV infection plus the relevant HLA type were discriminated by the cumulative frequency of public TCR beta family members in the study cohort and in an independent roughly 350-donor cohort. The ex vivo response was dominated by HLA-C-restricted CMV-specific TCR beta clonotypes, which also provided the single most frequent clonotype in two of eight donors.

The rearranged chain carries TRBV19 and TRBJ1-5; TRBD1 might be the D gene, on 5 matching bases. The input for sequencing was cultured CD8+ T cells from PBMCs, taken from culture after CMV antigen stimulation. The sequence was collected from a human donor in good health (CMV status not recorded). Some clones in this sample may be carry-over from other donors' samples. The DNA is as follows: TGTGCCAGTAGTATATCGGGGGTCGGTCAGCCCCAGCATTTT. The translation is CASSISGVGQPQHF.